Presented here are 32 T cell receptor beta chains from one specimen sequenced in a study of blood T cells in healthy people across ages. It was with a sample-barcoded 5' primer and a J-beta primer mix that a second PCR of roughly 6 to 11 cycles was run. TCRdb recomputed calls from the 5' RACE reads with MiXCR, one row per CDR3 protein. Of about 1.5 million distinct CDR3 sequences in the sample, approximately 40% are singletons; the top ten hold less than 8%. The sample taken for sequencing was blood. These TCRs come from a woman between 18 and 30 years old in good health.

This chain links TRBV20-1 with TRBJ2-5; 11 nucleotides match TRBD2. The end of the DNA is better explained by TRBJ2-7, so the J call may be wrong. The CDR3 has 15 amino acids. The germline gives CDR1 DFQATT, CDR2 SNEGSKA (reference sequence). For the CDR3, the DNA is TGCAGTGCTAGAGGATTAGCGGGAGGGCCAACCGAGCAGTACTTC. Residues: CSARGLAGGPTEQYF.

The V call is TRBV6-5, the J call TRBJ1-2, with a possible D match to TRBD1 (5 bases). The V end was cut by 5 bases, the J end by 7 bases, with 14 bases between. Germline V lookup: CDR1 MNHEY, CDR2 SVGAGI. This CDR3 has 13 amino acids. The CDR3 DNA follows: TGTGCCAGCAGTGTGGGAGGGGCGGGTGGCTACACCTTC. Encoded protein: CASSVGGAGGYTF.

This clonotype turned up a few times. The CDR3 nucleotides are TGCGCCAGCAGCTTTGGTAGCTTGAGCCGAGAAGGAGATACGCAGTATTTT. This translates into CASSFGSLSREGDTQYF. V is TRBV5-1 and J is TRBJ2-3; the D is unclear. The CDR3 length is 17 residues. V was pared by 2 bases and J by 5 bases, with 21 bases between. The V gene's germline CDR1 is SGHRS and CDR2 YFSETQ.

Regarding this clonotype: The junction departs from the called germline gene at one end, perhaps through a read error. The chain employs TRBV11-2 and TRBJ2-5; 7 bases agree with TRBD2. From germline, CDR1 is SGHAT and CDR2 FQNNGV. The CDR3 loop spans 15 amino acids. The CDR3 reads CAGSLATRGGETQYF. The CDR3 DNA reads as TGTGCCGGCAGCTTAGCAACGAGGGGAGGGGAGACCCAGTACTTC. Based on the CDR3 plus reference TRBV11-2 and TRBJ2-5, the full variable domain is EAGVAQSPRYKIIEKRQSVAFWCNPISGHATLYWYQQILGQGPKLLIQFQNNGVVDDSQLPKDRFSAERLKGVDSTLKIQPAKLEDSAVYLCAGSLATRGGETQYFGPGTRLLVL.

CDR3 DNA: TGTGCCAGCAAAGGACAGGTGAACACTGAAGCTTTCTTT. Protein product: CASKGQVNTEAFF. The J gene is TRBJ1-1, the V gene TRBV6-1; 7 nucleotides align to TRBD1. The ends lost 7 bases at V and 0 bases at J; junction bases unmatched: 2. CDR1 is MNHNS, CDR2 SASEGT, per germline. The CDR3 length is 13 residues.

The CDR3 loop reads CASRRGGLSFSGHSYEQYF. The CDR3 nucleotides read TGTGCCAGCCGAAGAGGGGGGCTCTCGTTTAGCGGGCACTCCTACGAGCAGTACTTC. This chain connects TRBV7-8 to TRBJ2-7; a possible D gene is TRBD2 (7 bases). Trimming took off 8 bases at V and 0 bases at J, with 29 bases between the two ends. The CDR3 contains 19 residues. Germline V CDR1 and CDR2: SGHVS, FQNEAQ. The whole variable domain, filled in from reference TRBV7-8 and TRBJ2-7, reads GAGVSQSPRYKVAKRGQDVALRCDPISGHVSLFWYQQALGQGPEFLTYFQNEAQLDKSGLPSDRFFAERPEGSVSTLKIQRTQQEDSAVYLCASRRGGLSFSGHSYEQYFGPGTRLTVT.

Worth noting for this clonotype: Germline and junction disagree at one end, which may indicate a read error. The chain combines TRBV5-6 with TRBJ2-7; D perhaps matches TRBD2 (6 bases). This CDR3 region has 16 residues. CDR1 and CDR2 (germline): SGHDT, YYEEEE. CDR3 protein: CASSSIAGTVSYEQYF. CDR3 in DNA: TGCGCCAGCAGCTCAATCGCCGGGACTGTTTCCTACGAGCAGTACTTC.

The chain carries TRBV11-3 and TRBJ1-1; 11 nucleotides align to TRBD1. The CDR3 contains 16 residues. V trimming: 6 bases; J trimming: 1 base; junction bases outside the gene matches: 7. Germline CDR1 SGHNT, CDR2 YENEEA. The CDR3 is CASSTGTGGTNTEAFF. The DNA of the CDR3 is TGTGCCAGCAGTACCGGGACAGGGGGGACGAACACTGAAGCTTTCTTT.

This clonotype occurred many times. This rearrangement joins TRBV7-2 to TRBJ2-7, with D perhaps matching TRBD1 (6 bases). CDR1 SGHTA and CDR2 FQGNSA come from the germline V gene. CDR3 length: 12 residues. V dropped 2 bases and J dropped 7 bases, with 9 bases sitting between them. The CDR3 bases are TGTGCCAGCAGCTTAAGAGGGGGAGAGCAGTACTTC. It translates to CASSLRGGEQYF.

The chain joins TRBV6-6 to TRBJ1-2; TRBD1 agrees at 12 bases. Trimming at V came to 11 bases and at J to 4 bases, leaving 2 bases not matched to a gene. The CDR3 contains 12 residues. Germline V gives CDR1 MNHNY, CDR2 SVGAGI (reference sequence). CDR3 protein: CAGTGGAYGYTF. As DNA, the CDR3 is TGTGCCGGGACAGGGGGCGCCTATGGCTACACCTTC.

The V and J genes are TRBV20-1 and TRBJ2-4; a possible D gene is TRBD2 (5 bases). The DNA end favors TRBJ2-7, so the J call may be wrong. This CDR3 region has 14 residues. The germline CDR1 and CDR2 sequences are DFQATT and SNEGSKA (reference sequence). CDR3 sequence reads: CSASGLADSYEQYF. CDR3 nucleotide sequence: TGCAGTGCTAGCGGGCTAGCTGATTCCTACGAGCAGTACTTC.

This clonotype was observed a few times. The genes are TRBV5-5 and TRBJ1-1; the D is unclear. CDR3 length equals 13 residues. The germline gives CDR1 SGHKS, CDR2 YYEKEE (reference sequence). V was shortened by 4 bases and J by 4 bases, with 11 bases between the two germline ends. Here the CDR3 reads CASSVPRGTEAFF. Written as DNA, the CDR3 is TGTGCCAGCAGCGTCCCGCGGGGCACTGAAGCTTTCTTT. The full variable domain, with the rest looked up from reference TRBV5-5 and TRBJ1-1, is DAGVTQSPTHLIKTRGQQVTLRCSPISGHKSVSWYQQVLGQGPQFIFQYYEKEERGRGNFPDRFSARQFPNYSSELNVNALLLGDSALYLCASSVPRGTEAFFGQGTRLTVV.

The chain couples TRBV13 to TRBJ2-2; 7 positions agree with TRBD1. With V trimmed by 5 bases and J by 7 bases, 4 bases remained unmatched. The CDR3 contains 13 residues. Germline V gene sequence: CDR1 PRHDT, CDR2 FYEKMQ (reference sequence). The CDR3 sequence is CASSHQGVGELFF. DNA for the CDR3: TGTGCCAGCAGCCACCAGGGGGTCGGGGAGCTGTTTTTT.

The V and J genes are TRBV29-1 and TRBJ2-5, with 10 positions matching TRBD1. V shed 7 bases and J 5 bases; nucleotides not matched to a gene: 10. The CDR3 totals 14 residues. Per germline, CDR1 SQVTM and CDR2 ANQGSEA. CDR3 bases: TGCAGCGCCTCGTCGGGACAGGGGATTGAGACCCAGTACTTC. Protein product: CSASSGQGIETQYF. The variable domain in full, with the rest retrieved from reference TRBV29-1 and TRBJ2-5, is SAVISQKPSRDICQRGTSLTIQCQVDSQVTMMFWYRQQPGQSLTLIATANQGSEATYESGFVIDKFPISRPNLTFSTLTVSNMSPEDSSIYLCSASSGQGIETQYFGPGTRLLVL.

The rearrangement joins TRBV3-1 to TRBJ1-2; D may be TRBD1 (6 bases). The CDR3 is made up of 15 amino acids. In germline, CDR1 is LGHDT, CDR2 YNNKEL (reference sequence). The V and J ends lost 2 bases and 0 bases respectively, with 10 bases between them. CDR3 nucleotide sequence: TGTGCCAGCAGCCAACGGGACAAGCCTAACTATGGCTACACCTTC. Amino acid sequence: CASSQRDKPNYGYTF.

This clonotype was found many times. V and J are TRBV25-1 and TRBJ2-7, with unresolved D. V lost 5 bases to trimming and J lost 3 bases, with 8 bases between them. CDR3 size: 12 residues. Germline CDR1 and CDR2: MGHDK and SYGVNS. The CDR3 DNA reads TGTGCCAGCAGTCTGAGAGACTACGAGCAGTACTTC. Translation: CASSLRDYEQYF.

The table lists this clonotype with a few counts. CDR3 in DNA: TGCAGTGCTGAGGACGTCGGAGGGTCCTACGAGCAGTACTTC. Protein sequence: CSAEDVGGSYEQYF. The chain employs TRBV20-1 and TRBJ2-7; maybe TRBD2 (6 bases). The CDR3 contains 14 residues. Trimming took off 5 bases at V and 1 base at J, with 15 bases between the two ends. Germline loops: CDR1 DFQATT, CDR2 SNEGSKA (reference sequence).

This chain connects TRBV20-1 to TRBJ2-3; 10 bases are a match to TRBD2. V lost 5 bases, J lost 4 bases, and 6 bases stayed unmatched. The CDR3 covers 14 residues. CDR1 is DFQATT, CDR2 SNEGSKA, per germline (reference sequence). The CDR3 region has the DNA TGCAGTGCTGGATTAGCGGGAGGCTCAGATACGCAGTATTTT. As protein: CSAGLAGGSDTQYF.

A note on this clonotype: At one of its ends the junction is not consistent with the germline gene, which may arise from a read error. V usage is TRBV7-8 and J usage is TRBJ2-3, with D possibly TRBD2 on 6 matching bases. Germline lookup yields CDR1 SGHVS and CDR2 FQNEAQ. The CDR3 consists of 16 residues. The CDR3 reads CASSSLTCGAADTQYF. CDR3 nucleotide sequence: TGCGCCAGCAGCTCCCTCACTTGCGGGGCAGCAGATACGCAGTATTTT.

This clonotype has more than one count but fewer than ten. This chain joins TRBV29-1 and TRBJ1-2; no definite D call. Looked up from germline, CDR1 is SQVTM and CDR2 is ANQGSEA. CDR3 length: 13 amino acids. Trimming stripped 6 bases from V and 2 bases from J, with 13 bases between. CDR3 DNA sequence: TGCAGCGTCCGGACGGCCGTAAACTATGGCTACACCTTC. Encoded protein: CSVRTAVNYGYTF.

A few counts support this clonotype. The V call is TRBV12-3 or TRBV12-4, the J call TRBJ2-1, with 10 bases lining up with TRBD1. J was trimmed by 1 base and V by 3 bases; bases with no gene match: 12. This CDR3 comprises 19 residues. The CDR3 spells CASSFYRGQGITSYNEQFF. CDR3 DNA sequence: TGTGCCAGCAGTTTTTATCGGGGACAGGGGATCACGTCCTACAATGAGCAGTTCTTC.

The genes are TRBV27 and TRBJ2-4; D is unclear. Germline V gene lookup returns CDR1 MNHEY and CDR2 SMNVEV (reference sequence). V lost 0 bases to trimming and J lost 1 base, with 10 bases between them. CDR3 length equals 16 residues. Here the CDR3 DNA reads TGTGCCAGCAGTTTATCCCGCTTCTTGGCCAAAAACATTCAGTACTTC. This codes for CASSLSRFLAKNIQYF.

This chain uses TRBV10-3 with TRBJ2-1, with D perhaps TRBD2 (6 bases). Trimming cost V 1 base and J 3 bases, with 16 bases left between them. The CDR3 extends over 17 amino acids. Germline CDR1 and CDR2: ENHRY and SYGVKD. The CDR3 region is CAISEFLGRDFYNEQFF. In DNA, the CDR3 is TGTGCCATCAGTGAGTTCTTGGGGCGGGATTTCTACAATGAGCAGTTCTTC.

Many counts were recorded for this clonotype. The CDR3 nucleotides are TGTGCCATCAGTGCGGGAGGGCTCAATGAGCAGTTCTTC. Residues: CAISAGGLNEQFF. This chain connects TRBV10-3 to TRBJ2-1; TRBD2 aligns across 8 bases. Germline V CDR1 and CDR2: ENHRY, SYGVKD. CDR3 size: 13 residues. With V trimmed by 4 bases and J by 6 bases, 2 bases remained unmatched.

The genes are TRBV29-1 and TRBJ2-6; TRBD1 matches at 10 bases. Germline CDR1 reads SQVTM; CDR2 reads ANQGSEA. The length of the CDR3 is 16 residues. Trimming removed 6 bases from V and 3 bases from J; junction bases left unmatched: 8. As DNA, the CDR3 is TGCAGCGTAGCCGGGACAGGGGAGTTTGGGGCCAACGTCCTGACTTTC. It codes for CSVAGTGEFGANVLTF.

Comment on this clonotype: This may come from a read error, since a much larger clone is one base off. The chain links TRBV14 to TRBJ2-1; D may be TRBD2 (6 bases). The germline V gene has CDR1 SGHDN and CDR2 FVKESK. Deletions cut 4 bases from V and 9 bases from J, with 16 bases between. This CDR3 region has 14 residues. The CDR3 bases are TGTGCCAGCAGCCCTCAATTAGTGGGGGGTGAGCAGTTCTTC. It yields the protein CASSPQLVGGEQFF.

This clonotype was seen a handful of times. The V call is TRBV4-1, the J call TRBJ2-3; tentative D call: TRBD2 (6 bases). Trimming pared 0 bases from V and 0 bases from J, leaving 10 bases between. Germline values: CDR1 MGHRA, CDR2 YSYEKL. The CDR3 runs to 16 residues. The CDR3 DNA is TGCGCCAGCAGCCAAGACCCGGGGGTGAGCACAGATACGCAGTATTTT. Translating gives CASSQDPGVSTDTQYF.

V gene TRBV6-5 combines with J gene TRBJ1-2, with D possibly TRBD1 on 5 matching bases. The CDR3 is made up of 16 amino acids. Trimming pared 2 bases from V and 8 bases from J, leaving 21 bases between. Germline V gives CDR1 MNHEY, CDR2 SVGAGI. The CDR3 coding sequence is TGTGCCAGCAGTTACGCTCGGGGCCAGCGGGGGGGAGGCTACACCTTC. Its protein product is CASSYARGQRGGGYTF.

This sequence joins TRBV12-3 or TRBV12-4 and TRBJ2-3, with D perhaps matching TRBD1 or TRBD2 (6 bases each). The CDR3 has 11 amino acids. Trimming removed 6 bases at V and 11 bases at J, with 12 bases between. CDR3 bases: TGTGCCAGCAGCCTGGAGGGGGGGCAGTATTTT. As protein: CASSLEGGQYF.

V and J are TRBV18 and TRBJ1-2; D might be TRBD1 (5 bases). Germline V gives CDR1 KGHSH, CDR2 LQKENI. The length of the CDR3 is 17 residues. The V and J ends lost 0 bases and 8 bases respectively, with 22 bases between them. The CDR3: CASSPPNQGSVLFGYTF. The CDR3 bases are TGTGCCAGCTCACCACCAAATCAGGGTTCGGTGTTGTTCGGCTACACCTTC.

The chain recombines TRBV10-2 with TRBJ2-7; maybe TRBD1 (5 bases). CDR3 length equals 13 residues. Germline V gene lookup returns CDR1 WSHSY and CDR2 SAAADI. The V end lost 7 bases, the J end lost 2 bases, and 12 bases lay between the germline ends. The CDR3 region is CASTITGPYEQYF. The CDR3 nucleotides read TGCGCCAGCACCATTACAGGCCCCTACGAGCAGTACTTC.

The chain recombines TRBV11-2 with TRBJ2-5, with TRBD2 identical over 7 bases. The CDR3 covers 15 residues. The germline V gene encodes CDR1 SGHAT and CDR2 FQNNGV. V shed 1 base, J shed 11 bases, and the junction held 13 bases outside the gene matches. Here the CDR3 DNA reads TGTGCCAGCAGCTTAGTCAATAGTGCGGGGGATGAGCAGTACTTC. It codes for CASSLVNSAGDEQYF.